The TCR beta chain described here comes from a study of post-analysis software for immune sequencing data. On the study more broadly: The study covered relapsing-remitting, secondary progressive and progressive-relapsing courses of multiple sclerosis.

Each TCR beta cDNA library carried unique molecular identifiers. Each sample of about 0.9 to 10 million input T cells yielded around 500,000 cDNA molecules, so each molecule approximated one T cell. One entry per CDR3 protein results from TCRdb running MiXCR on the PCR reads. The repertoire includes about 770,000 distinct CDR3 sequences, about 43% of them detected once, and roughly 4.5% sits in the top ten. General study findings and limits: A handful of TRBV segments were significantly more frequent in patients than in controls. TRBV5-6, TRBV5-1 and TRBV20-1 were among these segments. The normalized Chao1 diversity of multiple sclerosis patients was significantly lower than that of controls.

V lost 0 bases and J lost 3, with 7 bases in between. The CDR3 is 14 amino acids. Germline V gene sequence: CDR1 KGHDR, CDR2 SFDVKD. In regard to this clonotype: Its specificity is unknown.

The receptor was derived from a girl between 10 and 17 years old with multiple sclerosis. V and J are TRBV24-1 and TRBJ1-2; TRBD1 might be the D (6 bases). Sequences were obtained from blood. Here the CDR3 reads CATSDLRTDYGYTF. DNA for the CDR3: TGTGCCACCAGTGATTTGAGGACAGACTATGGCTACACCTTC.